This TCR beta chain was identified in a study of blood T cell repertoires in COVID-19. Sequencing used immunoSEQ multiplex PCR; TCRdb keeps in-frame clones, though not all of them. Of about 130,000 clones in the sample, around 82% were seen once. The germline CDR1 and CDR2 sequences are SGHTA and FQGNSA. Trimming pared 5 bases from V and 7 bases from J, leaving 12 bases between. The CDR3 contains 13 residues. Only one count was recorded for this clone. The specimen sequenced was peripheral blood. The chain carries TRBV7-2 and TRBJ1-5; D not resolved. The sequence came from a woman aged 25-40 years who had recovered from COVID-19. The CDR3 bases are TGTGCCAGCAGCCCCGGAACGGGGCAGCCCCAGCATTTT. It translates to CASSPGTGQPQHF. The full variable domain, with the rest looked up from reference TRBV7-2 and TRBJ1-5, is GAGVSQSPSNKVTEKGKDVELRCDPISGHTALYWYRQSLGQGLEFLIYFQGNSAPDKSGLPSDRFSAERTGGSVSTLTIQRTQQEDSAVYLCASSPGTGQPQHFGDGTRLSIL.